These 9 T cell receptor beta chains share one sample of origin, sequenced in a study of blood T cell repertoires in COVID-19. The protocol was immunoSEQ multiplex PCR, while the TCRdb copy is restricted to in-frame clones and leaves out a portion. Here the sample spans under 45,000 clones, about 90% being singletons. The sample consisted of peripheral blood. The receptors shown here come from a woman in her forties with acute or convalescent COVID-19.

The rearrangement uses TRBV4-2 and TRBJ2-3; 10 bases fit TRBD2. Germline assignment: CDR1 LGHNA and CDR2 YNFKEQ. The CDR3 length is 18 residues. V trimming: 2 bases; J trimming: 0 bases; junction bases outside the gene matches: 8. The CDR3 sequence: CASSQLLAGGPSTDTQYF. In DNA form, the CDR3 reads TGTGCCAGCAGCCAACTATTAGCGGGGGGACCGAGCACAGATACGCAGTATTTT.

The V gene is TRBV20-1, the J gene TRBJ1-2, with D tentatively TRBD1 (5 bases). This CDR3 region has 14 residues. Germline V gene sequence: CDR1 DFQATT, CDR2 SNEGSKA (reference sequence). Trimming removed 3 bases at V and 0 bases at J, with 11 bases between. DNA of the CDR3: TGCAGTGCTAGTCAGCGGGGACCTAACTATGGCTACACCTTC. It encodes CSASQRGPNYGYTF.

The V gene is TRBV28, the J gene TRBJ1-3, with D possibly being TRBD1 (5 bases). Per germline, CDR1 MDHEN and CDR2 SYDVKM. V lost 2 bases and J 6 bases, leaving 17 bases between the germline ends. The CDR3 is 16 residues long. The CDR3 DNA follows: TGTGCCAGCAGTTTAAATCCTCCGGGACTTCAAAACACCATATATTTT. This sequence encodes CASSLNPPGLQNTIYF.

J is TRBJ2-7 and V is TRBV6-1; TRBD1 matches 7 bases. This CDR3 spans 16 amino acids. Germline values: CDR1 MNHNS, CDR2 SASEGT. J gave up 4 bases and V 1 base, and 10 bases lay outside the gene matches. DNA for the CDR3: TGTGCCAGCAGTGAAGTACCAGGCCAGGGACAGTACGAGCAGTACTTC. The encoded protein is CASSEVPGQGQYEQYF.

The rearrangement uses TRBV4-2 and TRBJ2-7; perhaps TRBD2 as D (5 bases). Trimming pared 0 bases from V and 2 bases from J, leaving 11 bases between. Germline assignment: CDR1 LGHNA and CDR2 YNFKEQ. This CDR3 has 15 amino acids. The CDR3 DNA follows: TGTGCCAGCAGCCAAGAAGATCGGGGAACCTACGAGCAGTACTTC. Its translation: CASSQEDRGTYEQYF.

The rearrangement joins TRBV27 to TRBJ1-4; TRBD1 matches 7 bases. The CDR3 is 14 amino acids. Germline-derived CDR1 and CDR2 are MNHEY and SMNVEV (reference sequence). With 3 bases clipped from V and 5 bases from J, the junction kept 3 bases outside the gene matches. This chain's CDR3 is CASSFRDSNEKLFF. CDR3 nucleotide sequence: TGTGCCAGCAGTTTCCGGGACAGCAATGAAAAACTGTTTTTT.

This clone was found a few times. V gene TRBV14 combines with J gene TRBJ2-1; TRBD2 might be the D (5 bases). This CDR3 is 17 amino acids long. V dropped 0 bases and J dropped 0 bases, with 12 bases sitting between them. Germline values: CDR1 SGHDN, CDR2 FVKESK. CDR3 in amino acids: CASSQDYGENSYNEQFF. DNA of the CDR3: TGTGCCAGCAGCCAAGACTACGGGGAAAACTCCTACAATGAGCAGTTCTTC. The complete variable domain, with remaining parts taken from reference TRBV14 and TRBJ2-1, reads EAGVTQFPSHSVIEKGQTVTLRCDPISGHDNLYWYRRVMGKEIKFLLHFVKESKQDESGMPNNRFLAERTGGTYSTLKVQPAELEDSGVYFCASSQDYGENSYNEQFFGPGTRLTVL.

The chain combines TRBV19 with TRBJ1-2, with TRBD1 matching 8 bases. The CDR3 spans 14 residues. Germline V gives CDR1 LNHDA, CDR2 SQIVND (reference sequence). Trimming removed 5 bases from V and 3 bases from J; junction bases left unmatched: 5. The CDR3 reads CASSPETGDYGYTF. CDR3 sequence (DNA): TGTGCCAGTAGTCCGGAGACAGGGGACTATGGCTACACCTTC.

This clone was observed once. The chain links TRBV24-1 to TRBJ2-1; D not resolved. CDR1 is KGHDR and CDR2 is SFDVKD in the germline V gene. Deletions cut 1 base from V and 10 bases from J, with 16 bases between. CDR3 length: 15 residues. This chain's CDR3 is CATSDFPRKRCEQFF. The CDR3 DNA is TGTGCCACCAGTGATTTCCCGCGAAAGAGGTGCGAGCAGTTCTTC.